What follows are 17 T cell receptor beta chains derived from one specimen sequenced in a study of response to subunit inactivated influenza vaccine. TCRdb re-called the RT-PCR reads through MiXCR, storing one row per CDR3 protein. The sample has about 480,000 distinct CDR3 sequences, over 25% seen once. The input for sequencing was CD4+ T cells sorted from PBMCs, taken about 5 days after vaccination. The source is a man aged 45 to 65 who received an inactivated influenza vaccine.

This clonotype was counted only a few times. This may be a read error: a much more frequent sequence differs by one nucleotide. V is TRBV20-1 and J is TRBJ2-1; 15 positions agree with TRBD2. Germline CDR1 DFQATT, CDR2 SNEGSKA (reference sequence). There are 17 residues in the CDR3. CDR3 sequence reads: CCAATMKGLAGGNEQFF. The CDR3 DNA is TGCTGTGCTGCTACCATGAAGGGACTAGCGGGAGGTAATGAGCAGTTCTTC.

The chain recombines TRBV2 with TRBJ1-3, with 8 nucleotides matching TRBD1. The CDR3 is made up of 15 amino acids. The germline V gene has CDR1 SNHLY and CDR2 FYNNEI. After removal of 5 bases from V and 1 base from J, the junction contained 4 bases not matched to a gene. The DNA for the CDR3 is TGTGCCAGCAGTCCCGACAGGGGTTCTGGAAACACCATATATTTT. Amino acid sequence: CASSPDRGSGNTIYF.

This clonotype has only a few counts. The rearrangement uses TRBV29-1 and TRBJ1-2; 8 bases line up with TRBD1. Trimming took 3 bases from V and 5 from J; bases not matched to a gene: 8. The CDR3 runs to 14 residues. The germline V gene has CDR1 SQVTM and CDR2 ANQGSEA. The CDR3 sequence is CSVEKARGLYGYTF. CDR3 bases: TGCAGCGTTGAGAAGGCCAGGGGGCTGTATGGCTACACCTTC.

The chain uses TRBV6-2 or TRBV6-3 and TRBJ2-7; D is uncertain. Germline V CDR1 and CDR2: MNHEY, SVGEGT. Between the trimmed V and J ends, which lost 10 bases and 3 bases, there was a span of 16 bases. The CDR3 is 13 residues long. The DNA of the CDR3 is TGTGCCACCGGACGGCCCAACAACTACGAGCAGTACTTC. Translating it yields CATGRPNNYEQYF.

This clonotype was seen a few times. The J gene is TRBJ1-1, the V gene TRBV5-1, with D maybe TRBD1 (5 bases). Trimming took off 2 bases at V and 0 bases at J, with 11 bases between the two ends. The V gene's germline CDR1 is SGHRS and CDR2 YFSETQ. CDR3 length equals 15 residues. The CDR3 loop reads CASSFGGGVNTEAFF. DNA of the CDR3: TGCGCCAGCAGCTTCGGGGGAGGTGTGAACACTGAAGCTTTCTTT.

The J gene is TRBJ1-1, the V gene TRBV27; D is unclear. Per germline, CDR1 MNHEY and CDR2 SMNVEV (reference sequence). The CDR3 is 14 residues long. V lost 4 bases, J lost 1 base, and 10 bases lay in between. The CDR3 DNA reads as TGTGCCAGCAGTTATGGCTGGAGGAACACTGAAGCTTTCTTT. Its protein is CASSYGWRNTEAFF.

This chain links TRBV6-1 with TRBJ2-2, with TRBD2 matching over 9 bases. V lost 10 bases, J lost 3 bases, and 6 bases stayed unmatched. CDR1 and CDR2 (germline): MNHNS, SASEGT. The CDR3 runs 14 residues. CDR3 DNA: TGTGCCACCCGGACTAGCGTGGACACCGGGGAGCTGTTTTTT. It translates to CATRTSVDTGELFF.

This clonotype appeared a few times. This chain joins TRBV20-1 and TRBJ2-1; TRBD2 aligns across 9 bases. V trimming: 5 bases; J trimming: 9 bases; junction bases outside the gene matches: 20. Looked up from germline, CDR1 is DFQATT and CDR2 is SNEGSKA (reference sequence). The CDR3 sequence is 17 residues long. CDR3 DNA: TGCAGTGCTTGGACTAGCGAATCCCCTAAATCTACTCGTGAGCAGTTCTTC. It is translated as CSAWTSESPKSTREQFF.

The chain links TRBV29-1 to TRBJ2-1, with TRBD1 identical over 9 bases. J gave up 4 bases and V 4 bases, and 2 bases lay outside the gene matches. The CDR3 is 13 amino acids. Per germline, CDR1 SQVTM and CDR2 ANQGSEA. The CDR3, as DNA: TGCAGCGTTGGGGGACAGGGATACAATGAGCAGTTCTTC. This translates into CSVGGQGYNEQFF.

This clonotype was counted a single time. V and J are TRBV19 and TRBJ2-7; 10 nucleotides match TRBD2. The CDR3 runs to 15 residues. Germline CDR1 and CDR2: LNHDA and SQIVND (reference sequence). Trimming removed 4 bases from V and 0 bases from J; junction bases left unmatched: 3. The CDR3 reads CASSTGTSASYEQYF. The CDR3 DNA is TGTGCCAGTAGTACGGGGACTAGCGCCTCCTACGAGCAGTACTTC.

This clonotype appeared many times. The chain links TRBV28 to TRBJ2-2, with 11 bases matching TRBD1. CDR3 length: 12 amino acids. The trim removed 11 bases at V and 6 bases at J, leaving 2 bases unmatched. Germline CDR1 is MDHEN and CDR2 is SYDVKM. The CDR3, as DNA: TGTGCCTCGGGACAGGGGGCCGGGGAGCTGTTTTTT. This sequence encodes CASGQGAGELFF.

The chain links TRBV12-3 or TRBV12-4 to TRBJ2-6; D assignment may be TRBD1 or TRBD2 (6 bases each). V lost 6 bases, J lost 4 bases, and 16 bases lay in between. CDR3 length equals 16 residues. This CDR3 reads CASSYSGARGANVLTF. The CDR3 nucleotides read TGTGCCAGCAGCTACTCGGGGGCGCGGGGGGCCAACGTCCTGACTTTC.

This clonotype has a count of ten or more. The chain joins TRBV12-3 or TRBV12-4 to TRBJ2-1; D assignment may be TRBD1 or TRBD2 (6 bases each). Deletions cut 3 bases from V and 8 bases from J, with 17 bases between. This CDR3 has 15 residues. This CDR3 is CASSFPGKGGHEQFF. CDR3 sequence (DNA): TGTGCCAGCAGTTTCCCCGGTAAGGGGGGCCATGAGCAGTTCTTC.

This clonotype was counted a few times. V gene TRBV21-1 combines with J gene TRBJ2-2; the table calls TRBD1, which could not be checked here. TRBV21-1 corresponds to a pseudogene. This CDR3 comprises 18 residues. The CDR3 sequence is CASSKGQGKAANTGELFF. The CDR3 DNA is TGTGCCAGCAGCAAGGGACAGGGGAAGGCCGCGAACACCGGGGAGCTGTTTTTT.

The V call is TRBV7-2, the J call TRBJ2-2; TRBD2 matches at 13 bases. This CDR3 comprises 16 residues. CDR1 and CDR2 (germline): SGHTA, FQGNSA. The ends lost 5 bases at V and 7 bases at J; junction bases unmatched: 7. The CDR3 DNA reads as TGTGCCAGCAGCCCTACTAGCGGGGGGGCTATCGGGGAGCTGTTTTTT. Translation gives CASSPTSGGAIGELFF. The full variable domain, with the rest looked up from reference TRBV7-2 and TRBJ2-2, is GAGVSQSPSNKVTEKGKDVELRCDPISGHTALYWYRQSLGQGLEFLIYFQGNSAPDKSGLPSDRFSAERTGGSVSTLTIQRTQQEDSAVYLCASSPTSGGAIGELFFGEGSRLTVL.

This clonotype has more than one count but fewer than ten. The gene calls are TRBV5-1 and TRBJ1-1; D gene uncertain. V gave up 0 bases and J gave up 4 bases, with 13 bases separating them. This CDR3 region has 15 residues. Germline CDR1 is SGHRS and CDR2 is YFSETQ. CDR3 loop: CASSLVGNVGTEAFF. CDR3 DNA: TGCGCCAGCAGCTTGGTGGGGAACGTGGGCACTGAAGCTTTCTTT.

V usage is TRBV29-1 and J usage is TRBJ2-7, with TRBD2 identical over 10 bases. The length of the CDR3 is 15 residues. Germline loops: CDR1 SQVTM, CDR2 ANQGSEA. V shed 6 bases, J shed 3 bases, and the junction held 11 bases outside the gene matches. CDR3 sequence (DNA): TGCAGCGTGAGTAAGCTAGCGGGGGTCGACTACGAGCAGTACTTC. This codes for CSVSKLAGVDYEQYF.